This T cell receptor beta chain derives from a study of Ad26.COV2.S vaccination and SARS-CoV-2 variants (dated by TCRdb to the early 2020s). With regard to the full study: Donors in the vaccine arm were drawn from COV1001, a multicentre, randomized, double-blind, placebo-controlled phase I-IIa trial testing Ad26.COV2.S in healthy adults. A total of 32 samples were included in the TCR-sequenced set, comprising roughly 19 Ad26.COV2.S vaccine recipients, 5 placebo recipients and 8 SARS-CoV-2 convalescent individuals. Investigators did not know the trial group allocation while performing experiments and assessing outcomes. TCRbeta repertoire sequencing was used to assess the specificity and breadth of SARS-CoV-2-reactive T cell receptors after Ad26.COV2.S vaccination. Ad26.COV2.S was given intramuscularly at 5x10^10 or 1x10^11 viral particles, as a single shot or as two shots 56 days apart. Participants in the trial were split at random into five groups of five each, receiving low-dose or high-dose Ad26.COV2.S once or twice, or else placebo on both occasions.

Based on the germline V gene, the CDR1 and CDR2 sequences are SGHTA and FQGNSA. Spanning cysteine to phenylalanine, the CDR3 consists of 17 amino acids. The only DNA kept is the CDR3, 51 bases in frame from the first base. V gives up 3 bases and J gives up 3 bases, and the segment between their germline ends measures 21 bases. This clone was counted only a few times. It lacks a known antigen. Per-base quality was not reported, and no clone a single base away is much larger than it. The immunoSEQ Assay was the method used to sequence TCRbeta CDR3 regions. After extraction, genomic DNA underwent amplification by bias-controlled multiplex PCR, followed by high-throughput sequencing. The source study handled its data this way. To quantify the absolute abundance of every unique TCRbeta CDR3 region, sequences were collapsed and filtered. T cell fraction was estimated by normalizing TCRbeta template counts to usable DNA, which was measured by amplifying reference genes present in all nucleated cells. Repertoire TCRs were annotated as SARS-CoV-2-specific by exact matching of V gene, CDR3 amino acid sequence and J gene to a known reactive TCR set. The reference SARS-CoV-2 TCR set was obtained from MIRA and was filtered for enrichment in COVID-19-positive ImmuneCODE repertoires, whereby public or cross-reactive TCRs were removed. Drawing on the MIRA antigens, annotated TCRs were analysed further at the level of specific ORF or position within ORF. Breadth was defined as annotated unique rearrangements over total unique productive rearrangements; depth was the summed frequency of those rearrangements. Two-sided Wilcoxon rank-sum tests were applied when comparing TCR breadth between groups. This is the immuneACCESS table as TCRdb keeps it, with only in-frame sequences that have V and J called. A part of the clones is gone; compared with another copy, unresolved V genes explain less than half, and the rest is unexplained. V and J calls and clone size follow that table, whereas D and trimming were derived from the DNA. For this sample there are around 450,000 clones; around nine tenths appear just once. Together, the top ten hold 9.5% to 15% of the sample.

Here is what the overall study found, with its caveats: Non-spike TCR breadth was comparable between vaccine and placebo recipients, consistent with the vaccine containing only spike. After vaccination, spike-specific CD8+ and CD4+ T cell responses were reported to show substantial breadth. Higher spike-specific TCR breadth was observed in Ad26.COV2.S recipients than in placebo recipients (P = 0.0014). The authors noted that the TCR breadth and depth analyses may have underestimated total T cell responses. The study lacked the statistical power to compare responses across vaccine doses or regimens.

This specimen's treatment or condition label, per the study, means: around 19 received Ad26.COV2.S at low or high dose, single or two shots; about 5 received placebo; per-sample allocation not given. Repertoires of vaccine and placebo recipients were sequenced from samples collected on day 63 after the first injection. Cohort 1b enrolled 25 adults aged 18-55 years at a single site in Boston, USA, between 29 July and 7 August 2020. Ad26.COV2.S consisted of a replication-incompetent adenovirus type 26 vector by which a prefusion-stabilized SARS-CoV-2 spike protein from the original Wuhan strain was expressed.

Sample: peripheral blood, taken in a trial of Ad26.COV2.S vaccine versus placebo. The TCR was taken from a person between 18 and 59 years old who received the Ad26.COV2.S COVID-19 vaccine or a placebo. The chain joins TRBV7-2 to TRBJ2-7; the D segment could be TRBD2, given 6 matching bases. The DNA sequence reads TGTGCCAGCAGCTTCAGCACGGGAGCGGGCTCTTTCTACGAGCAGTACTTC. The translation is CASSFSTGAGSFYEQYF.